The T cell receptor beta chain under discussion was sequenced for a study of T cell responses to AZD1222 COVID-19 vaccine. On this clone: The antigen is unknown.

The CDR3 has 13 amino acids. V lost 3 bases and J lost 4, with 9 bases in between. Germline CDR1 KGHSH, CDR2 LQKENI. Findings and limits, study-wide: Nearly half of spike-specific TCRs reportedly target variant regions that are unmutated in the B.1.351 and B.1.1.7 variants.

Profiled with immunoSEQ multiplex PCR; TCRdb holds only in-frame clones, not every one. This table holds approximately 94,000 clones, nearly 95% found once. The source is an adult in good health. The gene calls are TRBV18 and TRBJ1-2, with D possibly matching TRBD1 (5 bases). The sample in question was peripheral blood, obtained on day 0 of AZD1222 vaccination. The chain's CDR3 is CASSPGDRYGYTF. Written as DNA, the CDR3 is TGTGCCAGCTCACCGGGGGACCGCTATGGCTACACCTTC.